These T cell receptor beta chains were read from a single sample in a study of a mutant IDH1 vaccine in newly diagnosed glioma. The data were produced by immunoSEQ multiplex PCR, yet TCRdb's version contains in-frame clones alone and is incomplete. The sample consists of about 20,000 clones, roughly 88% of them appearing once. The sample consisted of PBMCs, taken from a glioma patient treated with radiotherapy, temozolomide or both. Receptors originate from a man between 35 and 55 years old with glioma. CDR3s include the opening cysteine and the closing phenylalanine or tryptophan. The order of the fields is J gene, D gene, clone size, V gene, CDR3 DNA, CDR3 protein. D genes are given only for firm matches. A clone size is listed for some rows: how often the clone was seen (once, few, many), or a class if it is expanded.

TRBJ2-5 . once TRBV6-5 TGTGCCAGCAGCCAAGGAGAGACCCAGTACTTC CASSQGETQYF
TRBJ2-6 . . TRBV5-4 TGTGCCAGCACAGGACAGTTCTCTGGGGCCAACGTCCTGACTTTC CASTGQFSGANVLTF
TRBJ1-2 . . TRBV7-2 TGTGCCAGCAGCCCCCAGAATGGCTACACCTTC CASSPQNGYTF
TRBJ2-7 TRBD1 . TRBV7-2 TGTGCCAGCAGCCCGGACAGGGGGAGGAACTACGAGCAGTACTTC CASSPDRGRNYEQYF
TRBJ2-7 . few TRBV5-3 TGTGCCAGAATCAACCCAGGGGGGACCCTGACCTACGAGCAGTACTTC CARINPGGTLTYEQYF
TRBJ2-3 . . TRBV30 TGTGCCTGGAGTGTAAAGGGGTCAGATACGCAGTATTTT CAWSVKGSDTQYF
TRBJ1-5 . . TRBV19 TGTGCCAGTAGTATAATGTCGGGAGCTCAGCCCCAGCATTTT CASSIMSGAQPQHF
TRBJ1-2 TRBD1 . TRBV7-9 TGTGCCAGCACCCACACAGCGGGACAGGGGGCGCAGGGCTACACCTTC CASTHTAGQGAQGYTF
TRBJ1-5 . . TRBV9 TGTGCCAGCAGCCCCCAGCCCAATCAGCCCCAGCATTTT CASSPQPNQPQHF
TRBJ2-1 TRBD2 . TRBV5-1 TGCGCCAGCAGGCCAGGGACTACCTCCTACAATGAGCAGTTCTTC CASRPGTTSYNEQFF
TRBJ1-2 . . TRBV11-2 TGTGCCAGCAGCTCCAGGGGAATGTATGGCTACACCTTC CASSSRGMYGYTF
TRBJ1-4 TRBD1 . TRBV7-9 TGTGCCAGCAGCCGGGACAGGCAGAGCAATGAAAAACTGTTTTTT CASSRDRQSNEKLFF
TRBJ2-1 TRBD1 . TRBV5-1 TGCGCCAGCAGCTTCGGGACAGCCACTTGGAATGAGCAGTTCTTC CASSFGTATWNEQFF
TRBJ1-3 TRBD1 . TRBV5-6 TGTGCCAGCAGCTTGACAGGGGTTGGAAACACCATATATTTT CASSLTGVGNTIYF
TRBJ2-4 . . TRBV7-2 TGTGCCAGCAGCTTAGGGCCCCCCACAGGGGCCAAAAACATTCAGTACTTC CASSLGPPTGAKNIQYF
TRBJ2-2 . . TRBV6-5 TGTGCCAGCAGTCCTGACTGGGACACCGGGGAGCTGTTTTTT CASSPDWDTGELFF
TRBJ1-5 . . TRBV19 TGTGCCAGTAGTATAGCGTCCGGTCTCCCACAGCCCCAGCATTTT CASSIASGLPQPQHF
TRBJ2-1 TRBD2 . TRBV19 TGTGCCAGTAGTACCCAAGCGGGAGCTCTCTACAATGAGCAGTTCTTC CASSTQAGALYNEQFF
TRBJ2-6 TRBD2 . TRBV4-1 TGCGCCAGCAGCCAAGAGAGAGGACTAGAGTCTGGGGCCAACGTCCTGACTTTC CASSQERGLESGANVLTF
TRBJ2-1 TRBD2 . TRBV6-1 TGTGCCAGCAGCCTGCCGGGGGGGATTTACAATGAGCAGTTCTTC CASSLPGGIYNEQFF
TRBJ1-5 . . TRBV19 TGTGCCAGTAGTATACGGGGGGGTATTGGTCAGCCCCAGCATTTT CASSIRGGIGQPQHF
TRBJ1-4 . once TRBV18 TGTGCCAGCTCACCACCCGGTCAAAGGATAGGTGAAAAACTGTTTTTT CASSPPGQRIGEKLFF
TRBJ2-1 . once TRBV7-2 TGTGCCAGCAGCTTAGGCCTGCCCAATGAGCAGTTCTTC CASSLGLPNEQFF
TRBJ1-3 . . TRBV28 TGTGCCAGCAGTTTAACAGGGGGAAACACCATATATTTT CASSLTGGNTIYF
TRBJ2-3 TRBD1 . TRBV7-2 TGTGCCAGCAGCTTAGCGGGGACAGGGGGAAGCACAGATACGCAGTATTTT CASSLAGTGGSTDTQYF
TRBJ2-3 TRBD1 . TRBV2 TGTGCCAGCAGCTGGGACAGGGGCACAGATACGCAGTATTTT CASSWDRGTDTQYF
TRBJ1-1 . . TRBV4-1 TGCGCCAGCAGCCAAGAAGGTTTCAGGATGAACACTGAAGCTTTCTTT CASSQEGFRMNTEAFF
TRBJ1-3 . . TRBV7-9 TGTGCCAGCAGTGAGGGATCCTCTGGAAACACCATATATTTT CASSEGSSGNTIYF
TRBJ1-1 . . TRBV7-8 TGTGCCAGCAGCTTGGGCCATAAGAACACTGAAGCTTTCTTT CASSLGHKNTEAFF
TRBJ2-5 . . TRBV20-1 TGCAGTGGACAGCACCAAGAGACCCAGTACTTC CSGQHQETQYF
TRBJ1-1 . . TRBV5-1 TGCGCCAGCAGCTTGTTAGGTGGGAACACTGAAGCTTTCTTT CASSLLGGNTEAFF
TRBJ1-5 . . TRBV5-5 TGTGCCAGCAGCTTGGCGACAGGTAGCAATCAGCCCCAGCATTTT CASSLATGSNQPQHF
TRBJ2-5 . . TRBV29-1 TGCAGCGTTGTGGTGGGTCAAGAGACCCAGTACTTC CSVVVGQETQYF
TRBJ1-2 . once TRBV27 TGTGCCAGCAGTTTAGAGGGGTGGCATGGCTACACCTTC CASSLEGWHGYTF
TRBJ2-5 TRBD2 . TRBV25-1 TGTGCCAGCAGTGACCACGGGACTAGCGGGAGGCAAGGGACCCAGTACTTC CASSDHGTSGRQGTQYF
TRBJ2-6 . . TRBV6-4 TGTGCCAGCAGTGACTCGGGGGACCCCAGCTCTGGGGCCAACGTCCTGACTTTC CASSDSGDPSSGANVLTF
TRBJ1-2 TRBD1 few TRBV28 TGTGCCAGCAGTTTATCGGACAGGGTCGGGGGCTACACCTTC CASSLSDRVGGYTF
TRBJ2-1 . few TRBV4-3 TGCGCCAGCAGCCAAGATGATAGGGGGTCAGATGAGCAGTTCTTC CASSQDDRGSDEQFF
TRBJ2-3 . . TRBV6-9 TGTGCCAGCAGGGGATTAACGAAGGGGCGGCCAGATACGCAGTATTTT CASRGLTKGRPDTQYF
TRBJ2-3 . . TRBV6-1 TGTGCCAGCAGTGGACACACAGATACGCAGTATTTT CASSGHTDTQYF
TRBJ2-2 TRBD1 . TRBV10-3 TGTGCCACCCATGGACAGGGGTCAGGGGAGCTGTTTTTT CATHGQGSGELFF
TRBJ2-3 . . TRBV2 TGTGCCAGCAGGTTTACGTTGGGCACAGATACGCAGTATTTT CASRFTLGTDTQYF
TRBJ1-2 . . TRBV6-5 TGTGCCAGCAGTTACCCCTCCGCAGGGCGCTATGGCTACACCTTC CASSYPSAGRYGYTF
TRBJ1-1 . . TRBV30 TGTGCCTGGAGGTCGGGAAGGACTGAAGCTTTCTTT CAWRSGRTEAFF
TRBJ1-2 TRBD1 . TRBV16 TGTGCCAGCAGCCCCCGCGCCCAGGGGACAGGGGAAAACTATGGCTACACCTTC CASSPRAQGTGENYGYTF
TRBJ1-2 . . TRBV14 TGTGCCAGCAGCCAAGATGACTATGGCTACACCTTC CASSQDDYGYTF
TRBJ2-2 . . TRBV6-5 TGTGCCAGCAGTTATCCCAGCCCCGGCACCGGGGAGCTGTTTTTT CASSYPSPGTGELFF
TRBJ1-4 . . TRBV7-8 TGTGCCAGCAGCCCCTCGCACCAAATTGTTAATGAAAAACTGTTTTTT CASSPSHQIVNEKLFF
TRBJ2-6 . . TRBV19 TGTGCCAGTAGGGAAGAGAGGGCCCCCCCTCGTCGGGCCAACGTCCTGACTTTC CASREERAPPRRANVLTF
TRBJ2-7 TRBD2 . TRBV28 TGTGCCAGCAGTCTTAGCGGGAGGGCCGCATACGAGCAGTACTTC CASSLSGRAAYEQYF
TRBJ2-7 TRBD1 . TRBV2 TGTGCCAGCAGGACAGGGGGGAACTCCTACGAGCAGTACTTC CASRTGGNSYEQYF
TRBJ1-2 TRBD1 . TRBV7-9 TGTGCCAGCAGCCCGGACAGGATCTATGGCTACACCTTC CASSPDRIYGYTF
TRBJ1-1 . . TRBV11-2 TGTGCCAGCAGCTTCAGGGGATACACTGAAGCTTTCTTT CASSFRGYTEAFF
TRBJ1-1 . . TRBV5-1 TGCGCCAGCAGCTTGGGGCCGAACACTGAAGCTTTCTTT CASSLGPNTEAFF